This TCR beta chain was recovered during a study of T-cell memory formation after mild COVID-19 (TCRdb year 2021). Turning to the overall study: TCR sequence clusters from the two donors were largely donor specific. Two young, previously healthy adult volunteers made up the cohort, one male and one female. In two donors, T-cell clones that expanded and contracted after mild COVID-19 were followed by sequencing TCRalpha and TCRbeta repertoires longitudinally.

With respect to this clonotype: The clone's antigen remains unknown. Per-nucleotide qualities are absent, and no much larger clonotype sits a single base away.

Ficoll-Paque density gradient centrifugation was used to isolate PBMCs. Paper-wide results and their limitations: From day 15 to 85, contracting clones showed balanced CD4/CD8 phenotypes, whereas a second wave of clones that expanded from day 15 to 37 leaned towards CD4+. The study included only a couple of mild cases, and larger cohorts that include severe cases with pre-infection samples were judged to be necessary. Contracting CD4+ clones appeared mostly in the CM and EM memory subsets, whereas CD8+ clones were enriched in EMRA. The second-wave clones that peaked on day 37 were not confirmed to be SARS-CoV-2 specific. Some responding clones were detected in pre-infection memory, suggesting pre-existing cross-reactive memory T cells joined the SARS-CoV-2 response.

Sequencing was carried out with an Illumina NovaSeq 6000. Using 5'RACE with constant-segment primers, TCRalpha and TCRbeta cDNA libraries were constructed, with sample barcodes and unique molecular identifiers added in the process. RNA was extracted from every sample with Trizol reagent. Amplification of the libraries took two PCR steps, and the second step added a second sample barcode plus Illumina TruSeq adapters. Sequencing of libraries was performed on an Illumina NovaSeq with 2 x 150 bp paired-end reads. In the source study's methods: The reads were demultiplexed and collapsed into UMI-guided consensus sequences using migec v1.2.7. Using mixcr v2.1.11, UMI consensuses were aligned to TRA and TRB V and J templates and then assembled into clonotypes. A clonotype was counted as expanded or contracted only if both edgeR and NoisET called the change significant, with noise models trained on biological replicates. For edgeR calls, a false discovery rate-adjusted p below 0.01 and a log2 fold-change threshold of 1 were applied. As an exploratory analysis of dynamics, PCA with hierarchical clustering was applied to max-normalized trajectories of the 1000 most abundant clonotypes. The CD4 or CD8 phenotype of responding clones was assigned using the separately sequenced CD4+ and CD8+ repertoires. In-frame beta chains were kept once TCRdb had trimmed the public reads at Q25 with fastp and called clones with MiXCR. Merged by CDR3 protein, the rows form single entries marked with the most common genes and DNA. For this entry, the V and J calls and clone size follow TCRdb and not the study's own pipeline. The sample has hundreds of thousands of distinct CDR3 sequences on record, about 20% of them singletons. In total, the top ten clones hold roughly 9.1% of the sample.

The clonotype was recovered from an adult woman who had mild COVID-19 (a few samples of this study predate the infection). The sample titles of this study are shuffled in the database, so cell type and time point are left out; the donor was told from shared clones. Input material: PBMCs or a T cell subset sorted from them (not recorded which).

The CDR3: CASSLPLQGSEAFF. The bases read TGCGCCAGCAGCTTGCCCTTACAGGGATCTGAAGCTTTCTTT. The sequence links TRBV5-1 to TRBJ1-1, with a tentative D gene TRBD1 over 6 matching bases. V was cut back by 1 base and J by 6 bases, leaving a gap of 13 bases between them. Per the germline V gene, SGHRS is the CDR1 and YFSETQ is the CDR2. Including the terminal cysteine and phenylalanine, the CDR3 comprises 14 residues. The only DNA kept is the CDR3, 42 bases in frame from the first base.